The sequence of this TCR beta chain was determined in a study of T-cell memory formation after mild COVID-19. There are a few counts of this clonotype. The CDR3 spans 14 residues. V shed 2 bases and J shed 7 bases, with 12 bases lying between them. Germline values: CDR1 LGHNA, CDR2 YNFKEQ. MiXCR was run by TCRdb on the 5' RACE reads, yielding one entry per CDR3 protein. The sample lists 250,000 to 300,000 distinct CDR3 sequences; 15% to 20% were seen once. J is TRBJ2-1 and V is TRBV4-2; no clear D. The receptor was isolated from a man younger than 35 who had mild COVID-19 (a few samples of this study predate the infection). Cell type and time point are not known. Sequencing used PBMCs or a T cell subset sorted from them (not recorded which). Here the CDR3 reads CASSQRKGGNEQFF. In DNA, the CDR3 is TGTGCCAGCAGCCAAAGAAAGGGTGGAAATGAGCAGTTCTTC.